These T cell receptor beta chains were read from a single sample in a study of blood T cell repertoires in COVID-19. TCRdb's table, derived via immunoSEQ multiplex PCR, lists solely in-frame clones and lacks some. The sample contains over 250,000 clones, 80% to 90% of which appear only once. The material sequenced was peripheral blood. Receptors were obtained from a woman aged 70-85 years with acute or convalescent COVID-19. The CDR3 runs from the conserved cysteine through the conserved F or W. The order of the fields is clone size, D gene, V gene, J gene, CDR3 protein, CDR3 DNA. D genes are given only for firm matches. Some rows have no size entry. The others give once, few or many, or a class for an expanded clone.

clone_size: .; d_call: .; v_call: TRBV3-1/TRBV3-2; j_call: TRBJ2-7; cdr3_aa: CASSQVRNEQYF; cdr3_nt: TGTGCCAGCAGCCAAGTGAGGAACGAGCAGTACTTC
clone_size: .; d_call: TRBD1; v_call: TRBV5-6; j_call: TRBJ2-3; cdr3_aa: CASSPGQGFADTQYF; cdr3_nt: TGTGCCAGCAGCCCAGGACAGGGGTTTGCAGATACGCAGTATTTT
clone_size: few; d_call: TRBD1; v_call: TRBV7-2; j_call: TRBJ1-6; cdr3_aa: CASAGQGNSPLHF; cdr3_nt: TGTGCCAGCGCCGGACAGGGGAATTCACCCCTCCACTTT
clone_size: .; d_call: .; v_call: TRBV19; j_call: TRBJ1-2; cdr3_aa: CASSNPRRGAGYGYTF; cdr3_nt: TGTGCCAGTAGTAACCCGCGGAGGGGCGCGGGCTATGGCTACACCTTC
clone_size: once; d_call: .; v_call: TRBV5-1; j_call: TRBJ1-1; cdr3_aa: CASSLTSGATEAFF; cdr3_nt: TGCGCCAGCAGCTTAACCTCAGGGGCCACTGAAGCTTTCTTT
clone_size: .; d_call: TRBD2; v_call: TRBV5-1; j_call: TRBJ2-3; cdr3_aa: CASRTGLAGGTDTQYF; cdr3_nt: TGCGCCAGCAGAACGGGACTAGCGGGGGGCACAGATACGCAGTATTTT
clone_size: .; d_call: TRBD1; v_call: TRBV5-1; j_call: TRBJ1-1; cdr3_aa: CASQTGAGNTEAFF; cdr3_nt: TGCGCCAGCCAAACAGGGGCTGGGAACACTGAAGCTTTCTTT
clone_size: .; d_call: .; v_call: TRBV18; j_call: TRBJ1-4; cdr3_aa: CASSQGFDEKLFF; cdr3_nt: TGTGCCAGCTCCCAGGGTTTTGATGAAAAACTGTTTTTT
clone_size: .; d_call: TRBD1; v_call: TRBV3-1/TRBV3-2; j_call: TRBJ2-7; cdr3_aa: CASSHDRVHEQYF; cdr3_nt: TGTGCCAGCAGCCACGACAGGGTGCACGAGCAGTACTTC
clone_size: .; d_call: TRBD1; v_call: TRBV27; j_call: TRBJ1-1; cdr3_aa: CASRIQGVGNTEAFF; cdr3_nt: TGTGCCAGCAGAATTCAGGGGGTTGGGAACACTGAAGCTTTCTTT
clone_size: .; d_call: .; v_call: TRBV5-6; j_call: TRBJ1-1; cdr3_aa: CASSFGPEAFF; cdr3_nt: TGTGCCAGCAGCTTTGGCCCTGAAGCTTTCTTT
clone_size: few; d_call: TRBD1; v_call: TRBV7-9; j_call: TRBJ2-5; cdr3_aa: CASSYLNRGETQYF; cdr3_nt: TGTGCCAGCAGCTACCTGAACAGGGGGGAGACCCAGTACTTC
clone_size: .; d_call: TRBD1; v_call: TRBV4-1; j_call: TRBJ1-2; cdr3_aa: CASSQERGTGFTTF; cdr3_nt: TGCGCCAGCAGCCAAGAGCGGGGGACAGGGTTTACCACCTTC
clone_size: .; d_call: TRBD1; v_call: TRBV5-4; j_call: TRBJ1-2; cdr3_aa: CASSSRGRQYNYGYTF; cdr3_nt: TGTGCCAGCAGCTCGAGGGGGCGCCAATATAACTATGGCTACACCTTC
clone_size: few; d_call: TRBD1; v_call: TRBV2; j_call: TRBJ1-5; cdr3_aa: CASSRTGPEDQPQHF; cdr3_nt: TGTGCCAGCAGTAGGACAGGACCCGAGGATCAGCCCCAGCATTTT
clone_size: .; d_call: TRBD2; v_call: TRBV15; j_call: TRBJ2-1; cdr3_aa: CATSSDPSRGGIGNEQFF; cdr3_nt: TGTGCCACCAGCTCCGACCCTTCGCGGGGGGGCATCGGGAATGAGCAGTTCTTC